The subject of this entry is one TCR beta chain. Recruited during active infection, patients (from Seattle) were subsequently followed longitudinally. The CDR3 totals 12 residues. CDR1 MNHEY and CDR2 SVGEGT come from the germline V gene. V was cut by 2 bases and J by 3 bases, with 4 bases left in between. Per the study methods: Amplification of reference gene primers provided the estimated nucleated cell counts. Profiling relied on immunoSEQ multiplex PCR, and the TCRdb table lists in-frame clones only, not all of them. Clone size and the V and J calls come from that table; the DNA yielded D and trimming. The sample carries fewer than 200,000 clones, around 83% recorded once. This sample was taken from a study of blood T cell repertoires in COVID-19. Background on the study: Sites across the United States, Italy and Spain contributed samples from acute and convalescent COVID-19. PBMCs, B-cell-depleted T cells, or T cells provided the cDNA or gDNA that made up the material.

The sample taken for sequencing was peripheral blood. The chain uses TRBV6-2 or TRBV6-3 and TRBJ1-2; no firm D call. This receptor was identified in a woman aged 50 to 60 with COVID-19, enrolled during active disease. The CDR3 loop reads CASSYRDYGYTF. CDR3 nucleotide sequence: TGTGCCAGCAGTTACAGAGACTATGGCTACACCTTC.